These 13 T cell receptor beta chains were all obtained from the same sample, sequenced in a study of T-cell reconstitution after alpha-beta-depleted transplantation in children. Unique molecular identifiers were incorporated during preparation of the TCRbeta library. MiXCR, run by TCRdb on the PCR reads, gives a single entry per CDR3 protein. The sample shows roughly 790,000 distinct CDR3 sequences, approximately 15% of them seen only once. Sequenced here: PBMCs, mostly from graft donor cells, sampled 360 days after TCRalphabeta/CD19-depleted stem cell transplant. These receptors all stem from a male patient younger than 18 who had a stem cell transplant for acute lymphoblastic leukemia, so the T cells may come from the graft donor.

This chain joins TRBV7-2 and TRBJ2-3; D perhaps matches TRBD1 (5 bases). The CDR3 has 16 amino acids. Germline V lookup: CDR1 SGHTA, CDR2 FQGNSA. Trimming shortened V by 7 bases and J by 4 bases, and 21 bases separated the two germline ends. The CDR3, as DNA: TGTGCCAGCAATGGGTGGTGGAGTAGCAGGGCAGATACGCAGTATTTT. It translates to CASNGWWSSRADTQYF. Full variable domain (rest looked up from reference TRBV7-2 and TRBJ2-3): GAGVSQSPSNKVTEKGKDVELRCDPISGHTALYWYRQSLGQGLEFLIYFQGNSAPDKSGLPSDRFSAERTGGSVSTLTIQRTQQEDSAVYLCASNGWWSSRADTQYFGPGTRLTVL.

CDR3 DNA: TGTGCCAGCAGATCCGAGGGTAGCACAGATACGCAGTATTTT. Its protein is CASRSEGSTDTQYF. V is TRBV6-1 and J is TRBJ2-3; D is perhaps TRBD2 (5 bases). The V end was cut by 6 bases, the J end by 0 bases, with 10 bases between. The CDR3 spans 14 residues. The germline V gene has CDR1 MNHNS and CDR2 SASEGT.

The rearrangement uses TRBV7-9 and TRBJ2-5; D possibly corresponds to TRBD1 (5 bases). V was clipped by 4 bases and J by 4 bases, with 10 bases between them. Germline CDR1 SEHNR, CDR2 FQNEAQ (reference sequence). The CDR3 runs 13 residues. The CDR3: CASSYTGPETQYF. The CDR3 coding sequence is TGTGCCAGCAGCTATACAGGTCCAGAGACCCAGTACTTC. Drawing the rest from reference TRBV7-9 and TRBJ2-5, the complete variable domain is DTGVSQNPRHKITKRGQNVTFRCDPISEHNRLYWYRQTLGQGPEFLTYFQNEAQLEKSRLLSDRFSAERPKGSFSTLEIQRTEQGDSAMYLCASSYTGPETQYFGPGTRLLVL.

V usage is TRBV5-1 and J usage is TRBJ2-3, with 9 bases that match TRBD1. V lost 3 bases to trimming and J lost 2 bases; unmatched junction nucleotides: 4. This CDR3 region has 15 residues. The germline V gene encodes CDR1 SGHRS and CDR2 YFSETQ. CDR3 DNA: TGCGCCAGCAGCTACCGGGACAGGGCCACAGATACGCAGTATTTT. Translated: CASSYRDRATDTQYF.

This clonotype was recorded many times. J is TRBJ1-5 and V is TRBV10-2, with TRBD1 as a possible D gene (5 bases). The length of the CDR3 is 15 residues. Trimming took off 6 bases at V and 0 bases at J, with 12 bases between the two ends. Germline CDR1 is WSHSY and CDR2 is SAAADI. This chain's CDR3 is CASSGALHSNQPQHF. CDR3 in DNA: TGCGCCAGCAGCGGGGCACTGCATAGCAATCAGCCCCAGCATTTT.

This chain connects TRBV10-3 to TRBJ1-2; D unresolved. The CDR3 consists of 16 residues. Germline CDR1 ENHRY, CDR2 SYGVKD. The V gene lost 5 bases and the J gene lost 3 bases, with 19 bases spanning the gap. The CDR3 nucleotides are TGTGCCATCAGTCCCTCTCCTTCACAGCGCCACTATGGCTACACCTTC. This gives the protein CAISPSPSQRHYGYTF.

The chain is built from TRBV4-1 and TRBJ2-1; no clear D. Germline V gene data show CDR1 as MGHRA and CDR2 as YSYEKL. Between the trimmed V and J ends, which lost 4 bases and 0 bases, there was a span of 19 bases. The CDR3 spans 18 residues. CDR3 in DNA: TGCGCCAGCAGCCCGCATTCGGGCGGAAGGAGCTCCTACAATGAGCAGTTCTTC. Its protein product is CASSPHSGGRSSYNEQFF.

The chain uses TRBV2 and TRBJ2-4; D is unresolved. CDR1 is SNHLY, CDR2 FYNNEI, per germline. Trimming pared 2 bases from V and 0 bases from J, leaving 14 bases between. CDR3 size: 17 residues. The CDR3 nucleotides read TGTGCCAGCAGTGAAAAAGTGTTGGAGCTAGCCAAAAACATTCAGTACTTC. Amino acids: CASSEKVLELAKNIQYF.

CDR3 bases: TGTGCCAGCAGCTTACCCTCTGTACAACGGTCTGGGGCCAACGTCCTGACTTTC. Its translation is CASSLPSVQRSGANVLTF. J is TRBJ2-6 and V is TRBV11-1; D gene unclear. Looked up from germline, CDR1 is SGHAT and CDR2 is FQDESV (reference sequence). V was cut by 2 bases and J by 1 base, with 15 bases left in between. The CDR3 covers 18 residues.

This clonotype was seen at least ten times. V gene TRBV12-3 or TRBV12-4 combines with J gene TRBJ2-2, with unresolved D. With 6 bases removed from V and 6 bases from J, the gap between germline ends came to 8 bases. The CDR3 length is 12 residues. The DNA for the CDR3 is TGTGCCAGCAGCCTAGTCTCCGGGGAGCTGTTTTTT. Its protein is CASSLVSGELFF.

The CDR3 region has the DNA TGTGCCAGCAGCCAAGGGGGGCGGGGCGTGATTAATGAGCAGTTCTTC. Protein: CASSQGGRGVINEQFF. J is TRBJ2-1 and V is TRBV3-1; possibly TRBD1 or TRBD2 for D (6 bases each). The CDR3 spans 16 residues. V was pared by 1 base and J by 7 bases, with 17 bases between. Germline CDR1 and CDR2: LGHDT and YNNKEL (reference sequence).

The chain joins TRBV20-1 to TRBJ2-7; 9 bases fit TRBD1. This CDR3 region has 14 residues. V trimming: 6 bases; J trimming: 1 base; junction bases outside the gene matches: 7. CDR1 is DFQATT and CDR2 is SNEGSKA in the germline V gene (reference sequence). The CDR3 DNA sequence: TGCAGTGCCCCGGACAGGGGCAGGTCCTACGAGCAGTACTTC. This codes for CSAPDRGRSYEQYF.

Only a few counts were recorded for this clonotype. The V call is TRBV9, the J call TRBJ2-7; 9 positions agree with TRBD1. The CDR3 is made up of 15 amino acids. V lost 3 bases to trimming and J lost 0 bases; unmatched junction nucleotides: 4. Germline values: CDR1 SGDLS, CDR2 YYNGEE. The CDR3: CASSGTGDPSYEQYF. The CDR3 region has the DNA TGTGCCAGCAGCGGGACAGGGGACCCCTCCTACGAGCAGTACTTC.